Below, 8 T cell receptor beta chains from the same sample are listed, as sequenced in a study of T cell responses to AZD1222 COVID-19 vaccine (dated by TCRdb to about 2021). The time point label for this specimen denotes: baseline before first vaccination. Libraries were made using the immunoSEQ multiplex PCR assay. TCRdb provides this immuneACCESS table in a form limited to in-frame rearrangements. Some clones are lacking; in checked studies, under half of them reflect an unresolved V gene, and why the rest are absent is not known. The sample table lists roughly 190,000 clones, roughly 92% of them with a count of one. The ten largest make up over 1% of the sample. The sequencing used peripheral blood, collected on day 0 of AZD1222 vaccination. The origin of the receptors is an adult in good health.

This clone was counted between two and nine times. The rearrangement uses TRBV6-5 and TRBJ2-7, with D possibly being TRBD1 or TRBD2 (5 bases each). Germline V gene data show CDR1 as MNHEY and CDR2 as SVGAGI. Trimming took off 4 bases at V and 0 bases at J, with 13 bases between the two ends. There are 15 residues in the CDR3. The CDR3 sequence is CASSFTGASSYEQYF. In nucleotides, the CDR3 is TGTGCCAGCAGTTTTACCGGGGCCAGCTCCTACGAGCAGTACTTC.

The chain combines TRBV3-1 (or the pseudogene TRBV3-2) with TRBJ2-5; D might be TRBD1 (6 bases). CDR1 and CDR2 from the germline V gene are LGHDT and YNNKEL (reference sequence). V lost 4 bases, J lost 3 bases, and 12 bases lay in between. The CDR3 loop spans 14 amino acids. This CDR3 reads CASSPQGVEETQYF. CDR3 DNA sequence: TGTGCCAGCAGCCCACAGGGTGTTGAAGAGACCCAGTACTTC.

The CDR3 region is CASRPLQGARGYTF. CDR3 in DNA: TGCGCCAGCAGACCACTCCAGGGGGCGCGTGGCTACACCTTC. The V call is TRBV5-1, the J call TRBJ1-2; TRBD1 agrees at 8 bases. V gave up 5 bases and J gave up 7 bases; unmatched junction bases: 10. This CDR3 is 14 amino acids long. Germline V gene lookup returns CDR1 SGHRS and CDR2 YFSETQ. Based on the CDR3 plus reference TRBV5-1 and TRBJ1-2, the full variable domain is KAGVTQTPRYLIKTRGQQVTLSCSPISGHRSVSWYQQTPGQGLQFLFEYFSETQRNKGNFPGRFSGRQFSNSRSEMNVSTLELGDSALYLCASRPLQGARGYTFGSGTRLTVV.

A single count supports this clone. The V call is TRBV5-1, the J call TRBJ1-1, with TRBD1 matching over 7 bases. There are 16 residues in the CDR3. Looked up from germline, CDR1 is SGHRS and CDR2 is YFSETQ. Unmatched junction bases numbered 11, after V lost 1 base and J lost 5 bases. The CDR3 region is CASSLWVGGARTEAFF. CDR3 in DNA: TGCGCCAGCAGCTTGTGGGTAGGGGGCGCAAGGACTGAAGCTTTCTTT.

The gene calls are TRBV7-2 and TRBJ1-4, with 8 bases aligning to TRBD1. CDR1 and CDR2 from the germline V gene are SGHTA and FQGNSA. This CDR3 contains 15 residues. V shed 1 base and J 6 bases; nucleotides not matched to a gene: 4. The CDR3 coding sequence is TGTGCCAGCAGCTTAGTAACAGGGGGATATGAAAAACTGTTTTTT. Protein: CASSLVTGGYEKLFF.

This chain joins TRBV5-5 and TRBJ2-2, with 7 bases lining up with TRBD2. The germline V gene has CDR1 SGHKS and CDR2 YYEKEE (reference sequence). CDR3 length: 16 residues. Unmatched junction bases numbered 8, after V lost 4 bases and J lost 2 bases. The CDR3 protein is CASSTLGGKNTGELFF. In DNA, the CDR3 is TGTGCCAGCAGCACCCTCGGGGGGAAAAACACCGGGGAGCTGTTTTTT.

This clone appeared a single time. The chain has TRBV18 and TRBJ1-2; D is possibly TRBD1 (6 bases). Germline V gives CDR1 KGHSH, CDR2 LQKENI. The CDR3 runs 16 residues. Trimming shortened V by 6 bases and J by 5 bases, and 22 bases separated the two germline ends. The CDR3: CASSPRGGRGSYGYTF. The CDR3 nucleotides read TGTGCCAGCTCCCCCCGTGGGGGGCGCGGGTCATATGGCTACACCTTC.

The chain couples TRBV25-1 to TRBJ1-1, with 8 bases lining up with TRBD1. V gave up 5 bases and J gave up 4 bases; unmatched junction bases: 6. This CDR3 has 14 amino acids. Germline values: CDR1 MGHDK, CDR2 SYGVNS. CDR3 DNA: TGTGCCAGCAGTCAAACAGGGGGGAGCACTGAAGCTTTCTTT. Its translation: CASSQTGGSTEAFF.